Listed here is a single T cell receptor beta chain. As yet, its antigen is unknown. The CDR3 does not end in the conserved phenylalanine or tryptophan, so this is likely a read error. The entry originates in a study of CD8+ T cells in alopecia areata. Study findings and constraints: Scalp clonality and expanded CD8+ clones among the top 100 showed significant decreases with tofacitinib.

CDR1 is LNHNV and CDR2 is YYDKDF in the germline V gene (reference sequence). The length of the CDR3 is 13 residues. V was clipped by 3 bases and J by 5 bases, with 9 bases between them. Treatment noted: oral pan-JAK inhibitor, 5-10 mg twice daily. RNA was isolated and reverse transcribed to cDNA, the sequencing template. Repertoires were generated with immunoSEQ multiplex PCR, while TCRdb's copy carries only in-frame clones and drops some. Of 90,000 to 120,000 clones in the sample, around 84% were seen once. The TCR was taken from a human donor with alopecia areata. The V and J genes are TRBV15 and TRBJ2-3; D call uncertain. Specimen: CD8+ T cells sorted from blood, collected at week 24, from a patient treated with tofacitinib. The CDR3 bases are TGTGCCACCAGCAGTCTCACCCGAGATACGCAGTATTCT. Amino acid sequence: CATSSLTRDTQYS.